Shown below are 25 T cell receptor beta chains from a single sample sequenced in a study of tumor-infiltrating lymphocytes in localized non-small cell lung cancer. Clones were sequenced by immunoSEQ multiplex PCR, and TCRdb holds only the in-frame ones, with some missing. The data hold about 8,400 clones, with over 70% observed a single time. Sequenced material: uninvolved lung tissue not adjacent to the tumor. The receptor source for this set is a human donor with non-small cell lung cancer.

This chain uses TRBV6-1 with TRBJ2-7; no clear D. The CDR3 runs to 13 residues. Per germline, CDR1 MNHNS and CDR2 SASEGT. Between the trimmed V and J ends, which lost 3 bases and 1 base, there was a span of 7 bases. DNA for the CDR3: TGTGCCAGCAGTGATTCACCTTCCTACGAGCAGTACTTC. It specifies CASSDSPSYEQYF.

The chain is built from TRBV7-9 and TRBJ1-1; the D gene is possibly TRBD1 (5 bases). The germline gives CDR1 SEHNR, CDR2 FQNEAQ (reference sequence). V lost 3 bases, J lost 5 bases, and 13 bases lay in between. The CDR3 loop spans 14 amino acids. This CDR3 reads CASSFFQGETEAFF. The CDR3, as DNA: TGTGCCAGCAGCTTTTTTCAGGGAGAGACTGAAGCTTTCTTT. The full variable domain, in which reference TRBV7-9 and TRBJ1-1 provide the parts outside the CDR3, is DTGVSQNPRHKITKRGQNVTFRCDPISEHNRLYWYRQTLGQGPEFLTYFQNEAQLEKSRLLSDRFSAERPKGSFSTLEIQRTEQGDSAMYLCASSFFQGETEAFFGQGTRLTVV.

J is TRBJ1-2 and V is TRBV11-2, with a tentative D call TRBD1 (5 bases). V lost 5 bases to trimming and J lost 6 bases, with 16 bases between them. CDR1 and CDR2 (germline): SGHAT, FQNNGV. This CDR3 has 14 amino acids. CDR3 residues: CASSPGDRVDGYTF. In DNA, the CDR3 is TGTGCCAGCAGCCCAGGAGACAGAGTCGATGGCTACACCTTC.

This chain joins TRBV7-2 and TRBJ1-2, with TRBD1 as a possible D gene (5 bases). V dropped 1 base and J dropped 2 bases, with 11 bases sitting between them. CDR3 size: 15 residues. The germline CDR1 and CDR2 sequences are SGHTA and FQGNSA. The CDR3: CASSLVRQYNYGYTF. The CDR3 DNA sequence: TGTGCCAGCAGCTTAGTGAGACAGTACAACTATGGCTACACCTTC.

This clone was seen a single time. This chain connects TRBV18 to TRBJ2-1, with D uncertain. The germline gives CDR1 KGHSH, CDR2 LQKENI. V was clipped by 0 bases and J by 4 bases, with 4 bases between them. The CDR3 spans 13 residues. As DNA, the CDR3 is TGTGCCAGCTCACCACCAGCTTACAATGAGCAGTTCTTC. Protein sequence: CASSPPAYNEQFF.

This sequence joins TRBV28 and TRBJ1-3, with D perhaps matching TRBD1 (5 bases). The germline CDR1 and CDR2 sequences are MDHEN and SYDVKM. Trimming removed 7 bases from V and 6 bases from J, with 16 bases in between. The CDR3 contains 14 residues. As DNA, the CDR3 is TGTGCCAGCAAGTTAAGGGGAATTGAAAACACCATATATTTT. It translates to CASKLRGIENTIYF.

V usage is TRBV27 and J usage is TRBJ1-1, with D maybe TRBD1 (5 bases). CDR3 length: 14 amino acids. The germline V gene has CDR1 MNHEY and CDR2 SMNVEV (reference sequence). V was shortened by 4 bases and J by 4 bases, with 13 bases between the two germline ends. The CDR3 is CASSSGPQGTEAFF. As DNA, the CDR3 is TGTGCCAGCAGTTCGGGACCTCAGGGCACTGAAGCTTTCTTT.

This rearrangement joins TRBV28 to TRBJ2-4; the D gene is possibly TRBD1 (6 bases). The V end was cut by 5 bases, the J end by 0 bases, with 11 bases between. From germline, CDR1 is MDHEN and CDR2 SYDVKM. The CDR3 contains 15 residues. The chain's CDR3 is CASSRGTLAKNIQYF. CDR3 sequence (DNA): TGTGCCAGCAGTAGGGGGACATTAGCCAAAAACATTCAGTACTTC.

The rearrangement links TRBV6-1 to TRBJ2-1; a possible D gene is TRBD1 (5 bases). CDR3 size: 15 residues. Trimming left V 6 bases short and J 4 bases short, with 16 bases between. The germline V gene has CDR1 MNHNS and CDR2 SASEGT. The CDR3 bases are TGTGCCAGCAGATTACAGGTCTCCTATTACAATGAGCAGTTCTTC. It specifies CASRLQVSYYNEQFF.

This clone was detected a few times. The CDR3 loop is CSGQAGGNTGELFF. CDR3 DNA sequence: TGCAGCGGTCAAGCGGGAGGGAACACCGGGGAGCTGTTTTTT. V is TRBV29-1 and J is TRBJ2-2, with TRBD2 identical over 9 bases. Germline V gene lookup returns CDR1 SQVTM and CDR2 ANQGSEA. The V and J ends lost 7 bases and 1 base, in that order; junction bases with no gene match: 4. The CDR3 loop spans 14 amino acids.

This clone appeared a few times. This chain uses TRBV10-2 with TRBJ1-1, with D uncertain. Germline V lookup: CDR1 WSHSY, CDR2 SAAADI. The CDR3 has 14 amino acids. V lost 0 bases and J 3 bases, leaving 8 bases between the germline ends. CDR3 region: CASSESLSYTEAFF. The DNA for the CDR3 is TGCGCCAGCAGTGAGTCGTTGTCTTACACTGAAGCTTTCTTT.

The rearrangement links TRBV2 to TRBJ1-2; maybe TRBD1 (5 bases). Germline CDR1 and CDR2: SNHLY and FYNNEI. This CDR3 comprises 14 residues. Trimming took off 1 base at V and 4 bases at J, with 10 bases between the two ends. DNA for the CDR3: TGTGCCAGCAGTGAAGGACAGTGGGGCTATGGCTACACCTTC. Translated, it gives CASSEGQWGYGYTF.

Only a few counts were recorded for this clone. Here the CDR3 DNA reads TGTGCCAGCAGCTTGGAGGTTACGCAGTATTTT. Its translation is CASSLEVTQYF. V is TRBV5-4 and J is TRBJ2-3; D gene uncertain. Germline CDR1 reads SGHNT; CDR2 reads YYREEE (reference sequence). The V gene lost 0 bases and the J gene lost 8 bases, with 4 bases spanning the gap. The CDR3 totals 11 residues.

This clone appeared a few times. This chain uses TRBV18 with TRBJ1-1; D is ambiguous. Germline CDR1 KGHSH, CDR2 LQKENI. V was pared by 3 bases and J by 1 base, with 9 bases between. The CDR3 contains 14 residues. The CDR3 DNA is TGTGCCAGCTCACCGCGCAGGCAGAACACTGAAGCTTTCTTT. This translates into CASSPRRQNTEAFF.

The chain has TRBV7-8 and TRBJ2-7; tentatively, D is TRBD1 (6 bases). Trimming shortened V by 3 bases and J by 7 bases, and 16 bases separated the two germline ends. This CDR3 is built from 14 residues. Germline V CDR1 and CDR2: SGHVS, FQNEAQ. CDR3 loop: CASSFLTGSGEQYF. The CDR3 DNA reads TGTGCCAGCAGCTTTCTCACAGGGTCTGGGGAGCAGTACTTC.

J is TRBJ1-5 and V is TRBV5-4; no clear D. The germline V and J ends were trimmed by 0 bases and 3 bases, with 4 bases remaining between them. CDR3 length: 13 amino acids. Germline CDR1 and CDR2: SGHNT and YYREEE (reference sequence). CDR3 nucleotide sequence: TGTGCCAGCAGCTTGGGAGTCAATCAGCCCCAGCATTTT. Translating gives CASSLGVNQPQHF.

The rearrangement links TRBV5-5 to TRBJ1-6; tentative D call: TRBD1 (6 bases). V gave up 1 base and J gave up 9 bases, with 8 bases separating them. Germline values: CDR1 SGHKS, CDR2 YYEKEE (reference sequence). The CDR3 runs to 13 residues. The CDR3 is CASSLQGLSPLHF. CDR3 in DNA: TGTGCCAGCAGCTTGCAGGGGCTTTCACCCCTCCACTTT.

The chain uses TRBV30 and TRBJ1-1, with TRBD1 as a possible D gene (5 bases). There are 12 residues in the CDR3. Looked up from germline, CDR1 is GTSNPN and CDR2 is SVGIG (reference sequence). The germline V and J ends were trimmed by 2 bases and 8 bases, with 12 bases remaining between them. The CDR3 region is CAWSQRGREAFF. The CDR3 DNA reads as TGTGCCTGGAGTCAAAGGGGAAGAGAAGCTTTCTTT.

V and J are TRBV29-1 and TRBJ1-2; a weak D match, TRBD1 (5 bases). The length of the CDR3 is 14 residues. Trimming stripped 6 bases from V and 6 bases from J, with 20 bases between. Germline V lookup: CDR1 SQVTM, CDR2 ANQGSEA. In DNA, the CDR3 is TGCAGCGTCGACCGATCGGGGACGTCAAATGGCTACACCTTC. This translates into CSVDRSGTSNGYTF.

This rearrangement joins TRBV7-9 to TRBJ2-2, with D possibly matching TRBD1 (6 bases). Per the germline V gene, CDR1 is SEHNR and CDR2 is FQNEAQ (reference sequence). With 5 bases removed from V and 1 base from J, the gap between germline ends came to 17 bases. There are 17 residues in the CDR3. CDR3: CASSTRSSGQNTGELFF. CDR3 DNA: TGTGCCAGCAGCACCCGGTCCTCGGGACAGAACACCGGGGAGCTGTTTTTT.

By sample fraction, this clone is large. The V call is TRBV2, the J call TRBJ1-1, with no clear D. V lost 1 base to trimming and J lost 2 bases, with 8 bases between them. CDR3 length equals 14 residues. Germline V gene sequence: CDR1 SNHLY, CDR2 FYNNEI. The CDR3 loop is CASSEEQLNTEAFF. The CDR3 bases are TGTGCCAGCAGTGAAGAACAGCTAAACACTGAAGCTTTCTTT.

The CDR3 protein is CASSLFPSGSTKNIQYF. The CDR3 DNA is TGTGCCAGCAGTTTATTTCCTAGCGGGAGTACCAAAAACATTCAGTACTTC. The chain is built from TRBV27 and TRBJ2-4, with TRBD2 matching over 10 bases. CDR1 is MNHEY and CDR2 is SMNVEV in the germline V gene (reference sequence). The V segment lost 1 base and the J segment 2 bases; nucleotides outside the gene matches: 5. The CDR3 totals 17 residues.

The chain carries TRBV28 and TRBJ2-6; D not resolved. This CDR3 comprises 16 residues. In germline, CDR1 is MDHEN, CDR2 SYDVKM. V was shortened by 7 bases and J by 0 bases, with 13 bases between the two germline ends. The CDR3 DNA is TGTGCCAGCATTGACCCCGATAACTCTGGGGCCAACGTCCTGACTTTC. Translated: CASIDPDNSGANVLTF.

V is TRBV30 and J is TRBJ2-3; 7 bases align to TRBD1. V was pared by 7 bases and J by 3 bases, with 16 bases of the junction left unmatched. The CDR3 sequence is 16 residues long. In germline, CDR1 is GTSNPN, CDR2 SVGIG (reference sequence). Written as DNA, the CDR3 is TGTGCCTTCAACACCCCCACAGGGGAGAGGACAGATACGCAGTATTTT. Translating gives CAFNTPTGERTDTQYF.

This chain joins TRBV5-5 and TRBJ1-1, with D maybe TRBD1 (5 bases). Between the trimmed V and J ends, which lost 7 bases and 3 bases, there was a span of 13 bases. The germline V gene has CDR1 SGHKS and CDR2 YYEKEE (reference sequence). CDR3 size: 13 residues. The CDR3 reads CASSIGGDTEAFF. The CDR3 coding sequence is TGTGCCAGCTCCATAGGAGGGGACACTGAAGCTTTCTTT. The full variable domain, its missing parts supplied by reference TRBV5-5 and TRBJ1-1, is DAGVTQSPTHLIKTRGQQVTLRCSPISGHKSVSWYQQVLGQGPQFIFQYYEKEERGRGNFPDRFSARQFPNYSSELNVNALLLGDSALYLCASSIGGDTEAFFGQGTRLTVV.